Below, 32 T cell receptor beta chains from the same sample are listed, as sequenced in a study of blood T cell repertoires in COVID-19. Sequencing was performed with immunoSEQ multiplex PCR; in TCRdb, only in-frame clones are kept and a portion is missing. In the table there are roughly 200,000 clones, 70% to 90% of which are singletons. Material for sequencing was PBMCs or T cells enriched from blood (not recorded which). The source is a woman under 40 who had been exposed to COVID-19.

The genes are TRBV7-8 and TRBJ2-7, with TRBD1 matching 7 bases. Germline lookup yields CDR1 SGHVS and CDR2 FQNEAQ. The CDR3 has 16 residues. Trimming took 1 base from V and 6 from J; bases not matched to a gene: 12. The CDR3 coding sequence is TGTGCCAGCAGCTTAGGTAGGGGACAGAGCTGGAGCGAGCAGTACTTC. This translates into CASSLGRGQSWSEQYF.

The chain couples TRBV15 to TRBJ1-5; D may be TRBD1 (6 bases). Germline V lookup: CDR1 LNHNV, CDR2 YYDKDF (reference sequence). V was shortened by 3 bases and J by 0 bases, with 12 bases between the two germline ends. The CDR3 length is 16 residues. The CDR3 region is CATSSLGQRSNQPQHF. The CDR3 region has the DNA TGTGCCACCAGCAGTCTTGGACAGCGTAGCAATCAGCCCCAGCATTTT.

This clone was counted once. The genes are TRBV11-2 and TRBJ1-5, with D maybe TRBD1 (6 bases). The CDR3 loop spans 17 amino acids. Germline CDR1 SGHAT, CDR2 FQNNGV. Trimming took 5 bases from V and 1 from J, leaving 18 bases between them. In DNA form, the CDR3 reads TGTGCCAGCAGCCTCCAGGGAGGGGGTCTAAGCAATCAGCCCCAGCATTTT. It translates to CASSLQGGGLSNQPQHF.

For the CDR3, the DNA is TGTGCCAGTAGTATGTCCCCCCGGACAGGGGGAGAAAGGGGCTACACCTTC. It codes for CASSMSPRTGGERGYTF. This chain joins TRBV19 and TRBJ1-2, with 10 bases matching TRBD1. CDR3 length: 17 residues. In germline, CDR1 is LNHDA, CDR2 SQIVND (reference sequence). V shed 3 bases, J shed 8 bases, and the junction held 15 bases outside the gene matches.

Concerning this clone itself: The junction departs from germline at one end; a sequencing error may be responsible. V and J are TRBV3-1 (or the pseudogene TRBV3-2) and TRBJ1-2, with 9 bases lining up with TRBD1. Germline CDR1 LGHDT, CDR2 YNNKEL (reference sequence). This CDR3 contains 11 residues. CDR3 nucleotides: TGTGCCAGCACCCAACAGGGGGCCTACACCTTC. Translating it yields CASTQQGAYTF.

The genes are TRBV3-1 (or the pseudogene TRBV3-2) and TRBJ2-7, with 8 bases fitting TRBD1. The germline gives CDR1 LGHDT, CDR2 YNNKEL (reference sequence). The J segment lost 6 bases and the V segment lost 0 bases, leaving 4 bases of the junction unmatched. CDR3 size: 14 residues. This CDR3 reads CASSQDWTGSEQYF. The CDR3, as DNA: TGTGCCAGCAGCCAAGACTGGACAGGGTCCGAGCAGTACTTC.

The chain employs TRBV15 and TRBJ2-3; weak D call: TRBD2 (6 bases). CDR1 and CDR2 (germline): LNHNV, YYDKDF (reference sequence). The CDR3 is made up of 15 amino acids. The V end lost 8 bases, the J end lost 2 bases, and 17 bases lay between the germline ends. As DNA, the CDR3 is TGTGCCACCGAGTGGACGGGAGAGAACACAGATACGCAGTATTTT. Protein sequence: CATEWTGENTDTQYF.

The chain has TRBV29-1 and TRBJ1-4; D is ambiguous. The CDR3 loop spans 12 amino acids. CDR1 and CDR2 from the germline V gene are SQVTM and ANQGSEA. V was shortened by 1 base and J by 8 bases, with 8 bases between the two germline ends. The CDR3 DNA reads TGCAGCGTTGAAGCCTTCGGGGAAAAACTGTTTTTT. Its translation: CSVEAFGEKLFF.

This clone was counted a few times. CDR3 sequence (DNA): TGTGCCAGCAGCCAAGAGGGCAGGGGGCGAGGCACTGAAGCTTTCTTT. This codes for CASSQEGRGRGTEAFF. This chain links TRBV3-1 (or the pseudogene TRBV3-2) with TRBJ1-1, with 8 bases that match TRBD1. The CDR3 is 16 amino acids. V was clipped by 0 bases and J by 4 bases; unmatched bases: 7. Germline-derived CDR1 and CDR2 are LGHDT and YNNKEL (reference sequence).

This sequence joins TRBV4-2 and TRBJ1-4; 9 bases line up with TRBD1. CDR1 LGHNA and CDR2 YNFKEQ come from the germline V gene. The CDR3 has 16 residues. With 0 bases clipped from V and 5 bases from J, the junction kept 4 bases outside the gene matches. CDR3 region: CASSQDGGTGNEKLFF. The CDR3 coding sequence is TGTGCCAGCAGCCAAGATGGGGGGACAGGGAATGAAAAACTGTTTTTT.

The sample holds a few counts of this clone. A junction end diverges from the germline sequence, so it may reflect a read error. The chain carries TRBV19 and TRBJ2-1, with TRBD2 identical over 8 bases. From germline, CDR1 is LNHDA and CDR2 SQIVND (reference sequence). The length of the CDR3 is 16 residues. CDR3 nucleotides: TGTGCCAGTAGTGTAGATAGCGGGGAGGCCTACAATGAGCAGTTCTTC. Protein sequence: CASSVDSGEAYNEQFF.

The V and J genes are TRBV9 and TRBJ2-7, with 9 bases matching TRBD1. Per the germline V gene, CDR1 is SGDLS and CDR2 is YYNGEE. Trimming at V came to 3 bases and at J to 6 bases, leaving 10 bases not matched to a gene. The CDR3 runs 15 residues. In DNA, the CDR3 is TGTGCCAGCAGCGCGGGACAGGGCCCCGGGGTCGAGCAGTACTTC. Amino acids: CASSAGQGPGVEQYF.

V usage is TRBV7-2 and J usage is TRBJ2-1; 8 bases agree with TRBD1. Unmatched junction bases numbered 4, after V lost 6 bases and J lost 0 bases. This CDR3 spans 15 amino acids. CDR1 and CDR2 (germline): SGHTA, FQGNSA. CDR3 nucleotides: TGTGCCAGCAGGGGCGGGACAGGCTCCTACAATGAGCAGTTCTTC. Translated, it gives CASRGGTGSYNEQFF.

The CDR3 region is CASSTKDRVSYEQYF. For the CDR3, the DNA is TGTGCCAGCAGCACAAAGGACAGGGTCTCCTACGAGCAGTACTTC. The genes are TRBV6-5 and TRBJ2-7, with TRBD1 matching over 8 bases. Germline V gene sequence: CDR1 MNHEY, CDR2 SVGAGI. This CDR3 spans 15 amino acids. The trim removed 6 bases at V and 0 bases at J, leaving 7 bases unmatched.

J is TRBJ1-4 and V is TRBV6-6, with D unclear. Trimming took off 5 bases at V and 7 bases at J, with 14 bases between the two ends. This CDR3 is built from 14 residues. The V gene's germline CDR1 is MNHNY and CDR2 SVGAGI (reference sequence). CDR3 protein: CASSARVGSEKLFF. Written as DNA, the CDR3 is TGTGCCAGCAGTGCCCGCGTGGGGAGTGAAAAACTGTTTTTT.

The chain joins TRBV5-4 to TRBJ1-1; 10 nucleotides agree with TRBD1. The junction had 6 bases not matched to a gene; V was cut back by 5 bases and J by 2 bases. Germline lookup yields CDR1 SGHNT and CDR2 YYREEE (reference sequence). This CDR3 contains 15 residues. The CDR3 protein is CASRRGTGANTEAFF. CDR3 bases: TGTGCCAGCAGGCGGGGGACAGGGGCCAACACTGAAGCTTTCTTT.

V gene TRBV11-2 combines with J gene TRBJ1-2; D is uncertain. With 5 bases removed from V and 6 bases from J, the gap between germline ends came to 19 bases. The length of the CDR3 is 15 residues. The germline V gene has CDR1 SGHAT and CDR2 FQNNGV. DNA for the CDR3: TGTGCCAGCAGCCCAGAGCGGCAGGTTAAGGATGGCTACACCTTC. Amino acids: CASSPERQVKDGYTF.

J is TRBJ2-3 and V is TRBV19; D is perhaps TRBD2 (6 bases). CDR3 length: 13 residues. Trimming took 9 bases from V and 2 from J, leaving 12 bases between them. Per germline, CDR1 LNHDA and CDR2 SQIVND (reference sequence). CDR3 sequence reads: CASSSGDTDTQYF. In nucleotides, the CDR3 is TGTGCCAGCAGCTCGGGGGACACAGATACGCAGTATTTT.

The CDR3 DNA reads as TGTGCCAGCAGAATGACAGGGGAGACAGATACGCAGTATTTT. As protein: CASRMTGETDTQYF. The genes are TRBV6-5 and TRBJ2-3; 8 nucleotides match TRBD1. Germline V lookup: CDR1 MNHEY, CDR2 SVGAGI. J gave up 3 bases and V 6 bases, and 5 bases lay outside the gene matches. This CDR3 is 14 amino acids long.

This clone showed up just once. The genes are TRBV4-1 and TRBJ2-5; D is undetermined. The CDR3 has 16 residues. Germline V gene lookup returns CDR1 MGHRA and CDR2 YSYEKL. Trimming pared 5 bases from V and 0 bases from J, leaving 16 bases between. The CDR3 region is CASSAGSTEYQETQYF. The CDR3 DNA is TGCGCCAGCAGCGCAGGTTCAACCGAGTACCAAGAGACCCAGTACTTC.

The chain combines TRBV5-1 with TRBJ1-1, with 7 positions matching TRBD1. This CDR3 is built from 14 residues. Germline CDR1 is SGHRS and CDR2 is YFSETQ. J gave up 3 bases and V 4 bases, and 6 bases lay outside the gene matches. The CDR3, as DNA: TGCGCCAGCAGCCGGGGACAGTCTGACACTGAAGCTTTCTTT. Its protein product is CASSRGQSDTEAFF.

The chain is built from TRBV21-1 and TRBJ1-2; TRBD1 was called by the table and not checked on the DNA. TRBV21-1 has pseudogene status. The CDR3 has 16 amino acids. CDR3 sequence reads: CASKLGTGYLRNGYTF. CDR3 sequence (DNA): TGTGCCAGCAAACTCGGGACAGGGTATCTTCGTAATGGCTACACCTTC.

V usage is TRBV5-4 and J usage is TRBJ1-2; D call uncertain. Per germline, CDR1 SGHNT and CDR2 YYREEE (reference sequence). The ends were cut back, 0 bases at V and 2 bases at J, with 5 bases in the middle. The CDR3 sequence is 13 residues long. The CDR3 coding sequence is TGTGCCAGCAGCTTGGAGCCAAACTATGGCTACACCTTC. Protein product: CASSLEPNYGYTF.

In its sample, this clone was seen once. The chain recombines TRBV7-9 with TRBJ2-7; TRBD1 aligns across 11 bases. The junction had 3 bases not matched to a gene; V was cut back by 1 base and J by 4 bases. The CDR3 is 15 amino acids. Germline V gene data show CDR1 as SEHNR and CDR2 as FQNEAQ (reference sequence). The CDR3 region has the DNA TGTGCCAGCAGCTTAGAGGACAGGGGGCAATACGAGCAGTACTTC. Translation gives CASSLEDRGQYEQYF. The full variable domain, with the rest looked up from reference TRBV7-9 and TRBJ2-7, is DTGVSQNPRHKITKRGQNVTFRCDPISEHNRLYWYRQTLGQGPEFLTYFQNEAQLEKSRLLSDRFSAERPKGSFSTLEIQRTEQGDSAMYLCASSLEDRGQYEQYFGPGTRLTVT.

The chain has TRBV19 and TRBJ1-2, with a weak D call TRBD1 (6 bases). The CDR3 sequence is 16 residues long. Between the trimmed V and J ends, which lost 3 bases and 4 bases, there was a span of 18 bases. Germline V gene lookup returns CDR1 LNHDA and CDR2 SQIVND (reference sequence). The CDR3 spells CASSILGQYLFYGYTF. CDR3 sequence (DNA): TGTGCCAGTAGTATCCTCGGACAGTACCTTTTCTATGGCTACACCTTC. Supplemented by reference TRBV19 and TRBJ1-2, the full variable domain reads DGGITQSPKYLFRKEGQNVTLSCEQNLNHDAMYWYRQDPGQGLRLIYYSQIVNDFQKGDIAEGYSVSREKKESFPLTVTSAQKNPTAFYLCASSILGQYLFYGYTFGSGTRLTVV.

V is TRBV5-1 and J is TRBJ1-5; no clear D. Trimming cost V 0 bases and J 3 bases, with 7 bases left between them. The CDR3 contains 14 residues. CDR1 is SGHRS, CDR2 YFSETQ, per germline. In nucleotides, the CDR3 is TGCGCCAGCAGCTTGGTGGCTGACAATCAGCCCCAGCATTTT. Amino acid sequence: CASSLVADNQPQHF.

The chain is built from TRBV28 and TRBJ2-4; 11 bases line up with TRBD1. V shed 3 bases and J 11 bases; nucleotides not matched to a gene: 6. Looked up from germline, CDR1 is MDHEN and CDR2 is SYDVKM. The CDR3 contains 14 residues. The CDR3 sequence is CASSFRDRGVFQYF. The CDR3 DNA reads as TGTGCCAGCAGTTTCCGGGACAGGGGGGTGTTTCAGTACTTC.

The chain recombines TRBV27 with TRBJ1-1; D remains unclear. The CDR3 totals 17 residues. Germline V gene sequence: CDR1 MNHEY, CDR2 SMNVEV (reference sequence). Trimming left V 3 bases short and J 0 bases short, with 17 bases between. This CDR3 reads CASSFSALSQVNTEAFF. CDR3 nucleotide sequence: TGTGCCAGCAGTTTTTCCGCGTTGTCCCAGGTGAACACTGAAGCTTTCTTT.

In this sample, this clone turned up once. The chain carries TRBV5-6 and TRBJ1-6, with no clear D. The germline CDR1 and CDR2 sequences are SGHDT and YYEEEE. V was shortened by 7 bases and J by 0 bases, with 8 bases between the two germline ends. This CDR3 comprises 14 residues. The CDR3 DNA sequence: TGTGCCAGCCTTAGTGCCTCCTATAATTCACCCCTCCACTTT. The encoded protein is CASLSASYNSPLHF.

Written as DNA, the CDR3 is TGCGCCAGCAGCTCCAACTCCGGTTCCTCTGGAAACACCATATATTTT. Protein sequence: CASSSNSGSSGNTIYF. The rearrangement joins TRBV5-1 to TRBJ1-3; no reliable D call. The CDR3 consists of 16 residues. Per the germline V gene, CDR1 is SGHRS and CDR2 is YFSETQ. With 3 bases removed from V and 0 bases from J, the gap between germline ends came to 13 bases. The variable domain in full, with the rest retrieved from reference TRBV5-1 and TRBJ1-3, is KAGVTQTPRYLIKTRGQQVTLSCSPISGHRSVSWYQQTPGQGLQFLFEYFSETQRNKGNFPGRFSGRQFSNSRSEMNVSTLELGDSALYLCASSSNSGSSGNTIYFGEGSWLTVV.

In its sample, this clone was seen a few times. The CDR3, as DNA: TGCAGCGCCTCGACAGGGGATGGCTACACCTTC. Translating gives CSASTGDGYTF. V is TRBV29-1 and J is TRBJ1-2; 8 bases align to TRBD1. Trimming took 7 bases from V and 6 from J; bases not matched to a gene: 4. The V gene's germline CDR1 is SQVTM and CDR2 ANQGSEA. This CDR3 comprises 11 residues.

The rearrangement joins TRBV19 to TRBJ1-4, with 9 positions matching TRBD1. The CDR3 has 15 amino acids. Germline V gene lookup returns CDR1 LNHDA and CDR2 SQIVND (reference sequence). V gave up 6 bases and J gave up 8 bases; unmatched junction bases: 10. CDR3 in DNA: TGTGCCAGTAGAGAACAGGGGGCGGTTTGGGAAAAACTGTTTTTT. Its protein is CASREQGAVWEKLFF.